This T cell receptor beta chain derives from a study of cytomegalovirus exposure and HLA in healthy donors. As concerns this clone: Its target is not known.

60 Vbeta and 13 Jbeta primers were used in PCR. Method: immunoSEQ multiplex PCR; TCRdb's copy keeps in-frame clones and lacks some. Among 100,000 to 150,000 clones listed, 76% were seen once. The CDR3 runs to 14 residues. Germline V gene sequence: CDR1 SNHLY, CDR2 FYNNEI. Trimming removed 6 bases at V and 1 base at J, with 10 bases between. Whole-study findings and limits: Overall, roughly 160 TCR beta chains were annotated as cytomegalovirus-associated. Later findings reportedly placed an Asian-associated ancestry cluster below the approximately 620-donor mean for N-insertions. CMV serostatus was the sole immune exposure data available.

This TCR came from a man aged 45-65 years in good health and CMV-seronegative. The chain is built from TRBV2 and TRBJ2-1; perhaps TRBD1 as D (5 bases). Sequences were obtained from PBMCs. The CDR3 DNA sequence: TGTGCCAGCAGGGGGCAGTCGTCCTACAATGAGCAGTTCTTC. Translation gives CASRGQSSYNEQFF.